These 15 T cell receptor beta chains were sequenced from one sample in a study of CD8+ T cells in alopecia areata (dated by TCRdb to 2016 to 2019). The time point label for this specimen denotes: 4 weeks on oral tofacitinib. The label giving this sample's treatment or condition can be read as: oral pan-JAK inhibitor, 5-10 mg twice daily. Receptor amplification or capture employed the immunoSEQ multiplex PCR assay. RNA was extracted from all samples and reverse transcribed into cDNA, which served as template for TCR sequencing. TCRdb mirrors the immuneACCESS table, restricted to in-frame sequences. Some clones are absent from its copies; in checked studies, under half trace to an unresolved V gene, and the reason for the others is unknown. For this sample the table gives roughly 190,000 clones, of which 50% to 60% were detected only once. The top ten clonotypes cover 3% to 3.5% of the sample. This material consisted of CD4+ T cells sorted from blood, taken at week 4, from a patient treated with tofacitinib. Source of these receptors: a human donor with alopecia areata.

This clone was picked up one time. The chain uses TRBV5-1 and TRBJ2-1; 11 bases match TRBD2. The germline V gene encodes CDR1 SGHRS and CDR2 YFSETQ. The CDR3 consists of 19 residues. V shed 3 bases, J shed 0 bases, and the junction held 11 bases outside the gene matches. CDR3 sequence reads: CASSSSKGLAESSYNEQFF. In DNA form, the CDR3 reads TGCGCCAGCAGCTCGAGCAAGGGACTAGCGGAGAGCTCCTACAATGAGCAGTTCTTC.

This clone was seen a few times. This rearrangement joins TRBV19 to TRBJ1-2, with a weak D call TRBD1 (5 bases). Trimming took 4 bases from V and 3 from J, leaving 9 bases between them. The CDR3 spans 13 residues. Germline V CDR1 and CDR2: LNHDA, SQIVND (reference sequence). The CDR3 DNA reads TGTGCCAGTAGTAGCCAAGGGGACTATGGCTACACCTTC. Protein: CASSSQGDYGYTF.

The V gene is TRBV7-2, the J gene TRBJ1-5, with D maybe TRBD1 (5 bases). Trimming left V 4 bases short and J 3 bases short, with 10 bases between. Germline-derived CDR1 and CDR2 are SGHTA and FQGNSA. The CDR3 length is 14 residues. CDR3 loop: CASSSRGPNQPQHF. CDR3 DNA: TGTGCCAGCAGCTCCCGGGGCCCCAATCAGCCCCAGCATTTT.

The count of this clone is one. V gene TRBV5-6 combines with J gene TRBJ1-1, with a weak D call TRBD1 (5 bases). Germline-derived CDR1 and CDR2 are SGHDT and YYEEEE. Trimming took off 3 bases at V and 8 bases at J, with 11 bases between the two ends. The CDR3 loop spans 12 amino acids. DNA of the CDR3: TGTGCCAGCAGCTACACAGGTTTAGAAGCTTTCTTT. Its translation is CASSYTGLEAFF.

The chain recombines TRBV30 with TRBJ1-5; D possibly corresponds to TRBD1 (6 bases). This CDR3 has 17 amino acids. Germline V CDR1 and CDR2: GTSNPN, SVGIG (reference sequence). The V gene lost 0 bases and the J gene lost 8 bases, with 23 bases spanning the gap. This chain's CDR3 is CAWSVTGRGTLKEPQHF. CDR3 DNA: TGTGCCTGGAGTGTAACAGGGAGAGGAACACTGAAGGAGCCCCAGCATTTT.

The chain uses TRBV5-4 and TRBJ2-6; D ambiguous. The V gene's germline CDR1 is SGHNT and CDR2 YYREEE (reference sequence). The CDR3 runs 13 residues. The germline V and J ends were trimmed by 2 bases and 0 bases, with 0 bases remaining between them. CDR3 nucleotides: TGTGCCAGCAGCTTCTCTGGGGCCAACGTCCTGACTTTC. This gives the protein CASSFSGANVLTF.

The J gene is TRBJ2-5, the V gene TRBV18; 9 nucleotides line up with TRBD2. The J segment lost 4 bases and the V segment lost 1 base, leaving 4 bases of the junction unmatched. The CDR3 has 15 amino acids. CDR1 KGHSH and CDR2 LQKENI come from the germline V gene. The CDR3 reads CASSPRTSVGETQYF. CDR3 nucleotides: TGTGCCAGCTCACCACGGACTAGCGTGGGAGAGACCCAGTACTTC.

The V gene is TRBV4-1, the J gene TRBJ1-2, with TRBD1 matching 8 bases. Germline V gives CDR1 MGHRA, CDR2 YSYEKL. Unmatched junction bases numbered 7, after V lost 3 bases and J lost 7 bases. CDR3 length: 14 amino acids. The CDR3 DNA reads as TGCGCCAGCAGCCAGCCGGGACAGGTCCGTGGCTACACCTTC. It yields the protein CASSQPGQVRGYTF.

This clone has just a few counts. The chain combines TRBV10-3 with TRBJ2-5; tentatively, D is TRBD1 or TRBD2 (5 bases each). The CDR3 length is 15 residues. CDR1 is ENHRY, CDR2 SYGVKD, per germline. V lost 10 bases and J 2 bases, leaving 20 bases between the germline ends. As DNA, the CDR3 is TGTGCCACCAGAGGCGGTCCGGGGCGGCAAGAGACCCAGTACTTC. Amino acids: CATRGGPGRQETQYF.

This clone was picked up one time. A junction end diverges from the germline sequence, so it may reflect a read error. The rearrangement uses TRBV7-7 and TRBJ2-1; D remains unclear. The CDR3 totals 13 residues. The germline V gene encodes CDR1 SSHAT and CDR2 FNYEAQ (reference sequence). The CDR3 bases are TGTGCTAGCAGCGTAGGGACCTACAATGAGCAGTTCTTC. Its protein product is CASSVGTYNEQFF. Full variable domain (remainder filled in from reference TRBV7-7 and TRBJ2-1): GAGVSQSPRYKVTKRGQDVTLRCDPISSHATLYWYQQALGQGPEFLTYFNYEAQPDKSGLPSDRFSAERPEGSISTLTIQRTEQRDSAMYRCASSVGTYNEQFFGPGTRLTVL.

Worth noting for this clone: One end of the junction is discordant with germline, which a read error may explain. This chain joins TRBV25-1 and TRBJ2-3; no definite D call. Germline assignment: CDR1 MGHDK and CDR2 SYGVNS. CDR3 length equals 16 residues. The CDR3 protein is CANSEYWGRMADTQYF. In DNA form, the CDR3 reads TGTGCCAACAGTGAATATTGGGGTCGGATGGCAGATACGCAGTATTTT.

J is TRBJ1-1 and V is TRBV30; TRBD1 matches 7 bases. V shed 4 bases, J shed 1 base, and the junction held 3 bases outside the gene matches. The CDR3 has 13 residues. Germline CDR1 GTSNPN, CDR2 SVGIG (reference sequence). The CDR3 nucleotides are TGTGCCTGGACCAGGACAGGGAACACTGAAGCTTTCTTT. This sequence encodes CAWTRTGNTEAFF.

The rearrangement uses TRBV5-1 and TRBJ2-5; D is tentatively TRBD1 or TRBD2 (5 bases each). CDR3 size: 15 residues. Germline V CDR1 and CDR2: SGHRS, YFSETQ. V was shortened by 3 bases and J by 3 bases, with 15 bases between the two germline ends. The CDR3 DNA follows: TGCGCCAGCAGCTCGTCCGGGACGCAGGAAGAGACCCAGTACTTC. This codes for CASSSSGTQEETQYF.

J is TRBJ1-2 and V is TRBV11-2; D is perhaps TRBD1 (5 bases). Deletions cut 0 bases from V and 3 bases from J, with 11 bases between. Per the germline V gene, CDR1 is SGHAT and CDR2 is FQNNGV. The CDR3 sequence is 15 residues long. CDR3 sequence: CASSLDPGPDYGYTF. In nucleotides, the CDR3 is TGTGCCAGCAGCTTAGACCCAGGGCCGGACTATGGCTACACCTTC.

In its sample, this clone was seen a few times. V and J are TRBV7-9 and TRBJ2-7; D remains ambiguous. V shed 5 bases and J shed 0 bases, with 17 bases lying between them. Germline V gives CDR1 SEHNR, CDR2 FQNEAQ (reference sequence). This CDR3 is built from 16 residues. CDR3 loop: CASSPLVTADSYEQYF. In DNA, the CDR3 is TGTGCCAGCAGCCCTTTGGTCACGGCAGACTCCTACGAGCAGTACTTC.